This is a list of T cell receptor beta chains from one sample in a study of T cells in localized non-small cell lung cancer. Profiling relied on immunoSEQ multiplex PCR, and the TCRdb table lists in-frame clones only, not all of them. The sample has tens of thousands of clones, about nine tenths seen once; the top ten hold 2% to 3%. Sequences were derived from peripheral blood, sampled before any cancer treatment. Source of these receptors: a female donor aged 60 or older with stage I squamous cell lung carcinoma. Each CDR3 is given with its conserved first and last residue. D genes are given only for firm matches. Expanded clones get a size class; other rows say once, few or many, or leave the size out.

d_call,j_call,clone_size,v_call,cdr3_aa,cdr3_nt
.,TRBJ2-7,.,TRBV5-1,CASSLDVLSPYEQYF,TGCGCCAGCAGCTTGGATGTGCTCTCTCCCTACGAGCAGTACTTC
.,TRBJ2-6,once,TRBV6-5,CASTSGGGANVLTF,TGTGCCAGCACCTCGGGTGGTGGGGCCAACGTCCTGACTTTC
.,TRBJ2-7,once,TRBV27,CASSWDQYYEQYF,TGTGCCAGCAGTTGGGACCAATACTACGAGCAGTACTTC
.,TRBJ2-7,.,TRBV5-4,CASSRGQPYEQYF,TGTGCCAGCAGCCGGGGACAACCCTACGAGCAGTACTTC
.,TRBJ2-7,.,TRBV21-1,CASSKRPRLAGRREQYF,TGTGCCAGCAGCAAAAGGCCTCGGCTAGCGGGTCGCCGCGAGCAGTACTTC
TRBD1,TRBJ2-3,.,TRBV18,CASSRGTGKRYTQYF,TGTGCCAGCTCACGAGGGACAGGGAAGCGATATACGCAGTATTTT
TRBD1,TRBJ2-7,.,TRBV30,CASDRGFYEQYF,TGTGCCTCGGACAGGGGGTTTTACGAGCAGTACTTC
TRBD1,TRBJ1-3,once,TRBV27,CASSRDRSSGNTIYF,TGTGCCAGCAGTAGGGACAGATCCTCTGGAAACACCATATATTTT
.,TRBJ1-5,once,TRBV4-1,CASSPRQGVEGGNQPQHF,TGCGCCAGCAGCCCGCGGCAGGGAGTAGAGGGTGGCAATCAGCCCCAGCATTTT
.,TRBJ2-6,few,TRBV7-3,CASSRNPRGGGANVLTF,TGTGCCAGCAGTAGGAATCCCAGGGGCGGTGGGGCCAACGTCCTGACTTTC
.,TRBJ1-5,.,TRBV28,CASNEGNIKPQHF,TGTGCCAGTAACGAGGGAAATATCAAGCCCCAGCATTTT
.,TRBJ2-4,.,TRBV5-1,CASSLDTGSGNIQYF,TGCGCCAGCAGCTTGGATACAGGGAGTGGAAACATTCAGTACTTC
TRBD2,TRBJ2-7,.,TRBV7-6,CASSSGLPPYEQYF,TGTGCCAGCAGCTCGGGACTACCGCCCTACGAGCAGTACTTC
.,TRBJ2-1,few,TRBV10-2,CASRDPGSYNEQFF,TGCGCCAGCAGGGACCCAGGCTCCTACAATGAGCAGTTCTTC
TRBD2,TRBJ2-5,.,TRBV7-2,CASSLVAGVGGETQYF,TGTGCCAGCAGCTTAGTAGCGGGAGTGGGTGGGGAGACCCAGTACTTC
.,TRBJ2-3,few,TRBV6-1,CAIGDAGPTDTQYF,TGTGCCATCGGAGACGCGGGGCCCACAGATACGCAGTATTTT
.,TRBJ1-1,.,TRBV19,CASSINREDTEAFF,TGTGCCAGTAGTATTAACAGGGAGGACACTGAAGCTTTCTTT
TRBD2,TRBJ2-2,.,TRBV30,CAWDGTSGLVELFF,TGTGCCTGGGATGGGACTAGCGGGCTGGTGGAGCTGTTTTTT